The TCR beta chain described here comes from a study of blood T cell repertoires in COVID-19. Study as a whole: Samples came from the United States, Italy and Spain, spanning acute and convalescent COVID-19. PBMCs, B-cell-depleted T cells, or T cells provided the cDNA or gDNA that made up the material.

Clones were read by immunoSEQ multiplex PCR, and TCRdb kept only the in-frame ones, dropping some. The sample holds 160,000 or so clones; more than 80% are singletons and the top ten take about 15%. Germline CDR1 is SGDLS and CDR2 is YYNGEE. This CDR3 is built from 14 residues. V gave up 4 bases and J gave up 4 bases; unmatched junction bases: 7. This clone came up once. The chain has TRBV9 and TRBJ2-7; 8 positions match TRBD2. The sequenced material came from peripheral blood. The TCR was taken from a woman in her forties with acute or convalescent COVID-19. The CDR3 protein is CASSFRGLGYEQYF. CDR3 coding DNA: TGTGCCAGCAGCTTTCGGGGACTAGGGTACGAGCAGTACTTC. The full variable domain, in which reference TRBV9 and TRBJ2-7 provide the parts outside the CDR3, is DSGVTQTPKHLITATGQRVTLRCSPRSGDLSVYWYQQSLDQGLQFLIQYYNGEERAKGNILERFSAQQFPDLHSELNLSSLELGDSALYFCASSFRGLGYEQYFGPGTRLTVT.